These 21 T cell receptor beta chains originate from one sample sequenced in a study of T cells in Graves' hyperthyroidism and ophthalmopathy. Regions amplified from RNA transcripts were the TCR beta CDR3 regions. The HTBI set primed first-round TCR CDR3 RT-PCR. TCRdb analysed the multiplex PCR reads with MiXCR anew, one entry per CDR3 protein. The repertoire holds a few hundred thousand distinct CDR3 sequences, with under 15% as singletons. Sequencing was done on a sample of blood. All receptors come from a woman aged 25 to 39 with Graves' hyperthyroidism.

The chain uses TRBV20-1 and TRBJ2-3, with 8 positions matching TRBD1. The CDR3 extends over 15 amino acids. J lost 7 bases, V lost 5 bases, and 14 bases had no gene match. The germline V gene has CDR1 DFQATT and CDR2 SNEGSKA (reference sequence). This CDR3 is CSAQIPRGLVNTQYF. The CDR3 DNA follows: TGCAGTGCTCAAATTCCCAGGGGGCTGGTAAATACGCAGTATTTT.

The chain combines TRBV7-3 with TRBJ1-5; D call uncertain. The ends were cut back, 6 bases at V and 6 bases at J, with 15 bases in the middle. This CDR3 has 14 residues. Germline CDR1 is SGHTA and CDR2 is FQGTGA. Here the CDR3 reads CASRKCVSAQPQHF. CDR3 coding DNA: TGTGCCAGCAGAAAATGCGTATCGGCTCAGCCCCAGCATTTT. Full variable domain (rest looked up from reference TRBV7-3 and TRBJ1-5): GAGVSQTPSNKVTEKGKYVELRCDPISGHTALYWYRQSLGQGPEFLIYFQGTGAADDSGLPNDRFFAVRPEGSVSTLKIQRTERGDSAVYLCASRKCVSAQPQHFGDGTRLSIL.

This clonotype was recorded at least ten times. The genes are TRBV30 and TRBJ2-2; the D gene is possibly TRBD1 (5 bases). The V end was cut by 0 bases, the J end by 7 bases, with 12 bases between. This CDR3 is 14 amino acids long. Germline CDR1 is GTSNPN and CDR2 is SVGIG (reference sequence). In nucleotides, the CDR3 is TGTGCCTGGAGTGTACCAGGGTATATCGGGGAGCTGTTTTTT. This translates into CAWSVPGYIGELFF.

This clonotype was recorded many times. The rearrangement uses TRBV29-1 and TRBJ2-1; no firm D call. Germline lookup yields CDR1 SQVTM and CDR2 ANQGSEA. The CDR3 loop spans 13 amino acids. V gave up 0 bases and J gave up 5 bases, with 8 bases separating them. CDR3 bases: TGCAGCGTTGAAGATCGGCGAGACAATGAGCAGTTCTTC. Translation gives CSVEDRRDNEQFF.

V gene TRBV7-2 combines with J gene TRBJ1-1; TRBD1 matches at 10 bases. The CDR3 contains 17 residues. Germline V gene lookup returns CDR1 SGHTA and CDR2 FQGNSA. Trimming cost V 6 bases and J 0 bases; bases outside gene matches: 10. CDR3 in amino acids: CASRIQTGGILNTEAFF. In DNA form, the CDR3 reads TGTGCCAGCAGAATACAGACAGGGGGCATTCTGAACACTGAAGCTTTCTTT.

This clonotype was observed at least ten times. The rearrangement links TRBV30 to TRBJ2-3, with a weak D call TRBD2 (5 bases). The CDR3 contains 12 residues. V lost 2 bases and J 4 bases, leaving 7 bases between the germline ends. Germline lookup yields CDR1 GTSNPN and CDR2 SVGIG (reference sequence). The CDR3 protein is CAWSPEADTQYF. For the CDR3, the DNA is TGTGCCTGGAGTCCGGAGGCAGATACGCAGTATTTT.

The genes are TRBV2 and TRBJ1-4; no reliable D call. V dropped 2 bases and J dropped 8 bases, with 12 bases sitting between them. This CDR3 is 14 amino acids long. CDR1 and CDR2 from the germline V gene are SNHLY and FYNNEI. The CDR3 is CASSELRLGEKLFF. The CDR3 DNA reads as TGTGCCAGCAGTGAACTACGGCTAGGCGAAAAACTGTTTTTT.

This clonotype was counted only a few times. The CDR3 DNA is TGTGCCAGCTCGGTGGACAGCACTGAAGCTTTCTTT. Amino acids: CASSVDSTEAFF. This chain connects TRBV18 to TRBJ1-1, with a tentative D call TRBD1 (6 bases). Germline-derived CDR1 and CDR2 are KGHSH and LQKENI. This CDR3 contains 12 residues. Trimming took 6 bases from V and 4 from J, leaving 9 bases between them.

Many counts were recorded for this clonotype. This rearrangement joins TRBV5-1 to TRBJ2-5, with no clear D. Trimming took 9 bases from V and 4 from J, leaving 13 bases between them. The germline CDR1 and CDR2 sequences are SGHRS and YFSETQ. The CDR3 covers 12 residues. The CDR3 sequence is CANRRRRETQYF. The CDR3 nucleotides read TGCGCCAATCGACGGCGACGAGAGACCCAGTACTTC. Supplemented by reference TRBV5-1 and TRBJ2-5, the full variable domain reads KAGVTQTPRYLIKTRGQQVTLSCSPISGHRSVSWYQQTPGQGLQFLFEYFSETQRNKGNFPGRFSGRQFSNSRSEMNVSTLELGDSALYLCANRRRRETQYFGPGTRLLVL.

This clonotype was counted at least ten times. This chain links TRBV10-3 with TRBJ2-1; TRBD2 agrees at 12 bases. J lost 9 bases, V lost 10 bases, and 13 bases had no gene match. Germline assignment: CDR1 ENHRY and CDR2 SYGVKD. The CDR3 sequence is 15 residues long. CDR3 bases: TGTGCCACCTTCCCCCGGACTAGCGGGAACGGTGAGCAGTTCTTC. Protein product: CATFPRTSGNGEQFF.

This clonotype came up a few times. Being one base from a much bigger clone, this may be a read error. The chain joins TRBV13 to TRBJ2-1; D call uncertain. The CDR3 has 12 residues. Germline V gene sequence: CDR1 PRHDT, CDR2 FYEKMQ (reference sequence). V dropped 0 bases and J dropped 8 bases, with 5 bases sitting between them. In DNA form, the CDR3 reads TGTGCCAGCAGCTTAGGGGGCTATGAGCAGTTCTTC. It translates to CASSLGGYEQFF.

A word on this clonotype: A read error may be the cause here, since a much bigger clone is one base away. The CDR3 DNA reads as TGTGCCAGCAGGGGACAGGGGGCTGGGGCCAACGTCCTGACTTTC. This encodes CASRGQGAGANVLTF. This chain connects TRBV28 to TRBJ2-6, with 11 nucleotides matching TRBD1. The CDR3 is made up of 15 amino acids. Germline CDR1 MDHEN, CDR2 SYDVKM. Germline trimming cut 6 bases from V and 2 bases from J; bases unmatched to any gene: 0.

There are many counts of this clonotype. The chain is built from TRBV7-9 and TRBJ1-1; a possible D gene is TRBD1 (5 bases). The germline gives CDR1 SEHNR, CDR2 FQNEAQ (reference sequence). Trimming stripped 7 bases from V and 0 bases from J, with 15 bases between. The CDR3 consists of 15 residues. CDR3 protein: CASILGGVMNTEAFF. CDR3 nucleotide sequence: TGTGCCAGCATTCTCGGGGGGGTCATGAACACTGAAGCTTTCTTT.

The chain couples TRBV10-3 to TRBJ2-1; 7 bases map to TRBD2. CDR3 size: 14 residues. V shed 6 bases and J 2 bases; nucleotides not matched to a gene: 4. Looked up from germline, CDR1 is ENHRY and CDR2 is SYGVKD. The CDR3 reads CAIRPTSPYNEQFF. The CDR3 DNA reads TGTGCCATCAGACCGACTAGCCCCTACAATGAGCAGTTCTTC.

This rearrangement joins TRBV7-4 to TRBJ2-2, with 9 bases fitting TRBD2. Germline values: CDR1 SGHVT, CDR2 SQSDAQ. The junction had 12 bases not matched to a gene; V was cut back by 4 bases and J by 6 bases. The CDR3 is 17 residues long. The CDR3, as DNA: TGTGCCAGCAGCTCCGAGACTAGCGGTCTTTTGCCCGGGGAGCTGTTTTTT. It specifies CASSSETSGLLPGELFF. The full variable domain, with the rest looked up from reference TRBV7-4 and TRBJ2-2, is GAGVSQSPRYKVAKRGRDVALRCDSISGHVTLYWYRQTLGQGSEVLTYSQSDAQRDKSGRPSGRFSAERPERSVSTLKIQRTEQGDSAVYLCASSSETSGLLPGELFFGEGSRLTVL.

This clonotype came up a few times. The CDR3 loop is CASRSGTATYEQYF. CDR3 coding DNA: TGTGCCAGCAGGTCCGGGACGGCGACCTACGAGCAGTACTTC. The chain uses TRBV6-1 and TRBJ2-7; TRBD1 or TRBD2 may be the D gene (5 bases each). The germline V gene has CDR1 MNHNS and CDR2 SASEGT. V shed 6 bases and J shed 2 bases, with 14 bases lying between them. The CDR3 spans 14 residues.

This clonotype has at least ten counts. This chain connects TRBV2 to TRBJ1-1; possible D gene TRBD1, 6 bases. The V and J ends lost 7 bases and 6 bases respectively, with 21 bases between them. Germline lookup yields CDR1 SNHLY and CDR2 FYNNEI. The CDR3 totals 15 residues. CDR3 loop: CASISGQPGEPEAFF. The CDR3 nucleotides are TGTGCCAGCATCTCTGGACAGCCCGGAGAACCTGAAGCTTTCTTT.

The gene calls are TRBV6-4 and TRBJ2-2; D is unclear. The CDR3 covers 14 residues. V was cut by 0 bases and J by 5 bases, with 7 bases left in between. From germline, CDR1 is MRHNA and CDR2 SNTAGT. In DNA form, the CDR3 reads TGTGCCAGCAGTGACTCGAGTGAAACCGGGGAGCTGTTTTTT. As protein: CASSDSSETGELFF.

The rearrangement links TRBV18 to TRBJ2-6; tentative D call: TRBD1 (5 bases). V was clipped by 6 bases and J by 0 bases, with 6 bases between them. This CDR3 contains 14 residues. The V gene's germline CDR1 is KGHSH and CDR2 LQKENI. The CDR3: CASSTASGANVLTF. DNA of the CDR3: TGTGCCAGCTCGACAGCCTCTGGGGCCAACGTCCTGACTTTC.

This clonotype was observed at least ten times. The CDR3 reads CASSLRGRLAVPYNEQFF. DNA of the CDR3: TGTGCCAGCAGCTTACGGGGTCGGCTAGCGGTTCCCTACAATGAGCAGTTCTTC. The chain joins TRBV7-2 to TRBJ2-1; 7 positions agree with TRBD2. Germline V gene sequence: CDR1 SGHTA, CDR2 FQGNSA. CDR3 length: 18 residues. V dropped 2 bases and J dropped 2; count of bases not matched to a gene: 12.

This clonotype was detected only a few times. CDR3 sequence reads: CSIYRGGLADPNKQFF. The CDR3, as DNA: TGCAGTATATACCGGGGAGGACTAGCGGATCCAAACAAGCAGTTCTTC. This chain links TRBV20-1 with TRBJ2-1; the match to TRBD2 covers 10 bases. CDR3 length: 16 residues. Germline V gene data show CDR1 as DFQATT and CDR2 as SNEGSKA (reference sequence). V trimming: 8 bases; J trimming: 11 bases; junction bases outside the gene matches: 21.